The rows below give T cell receptor beta chains drawn from one sample of a study of identical twins. TCRdb passed the 5' RACE reads through MiXCR, listing each CDR3 protein once. The data contain over 600,000 distinct CDR3 sequences, around 20% of them singletons. The same data also contributed to another study, on T cells expressing NK-cell markers.

Sequencing used PBMCs. The receptors shown here come from a woman aged 18-29 years in good health. The CDR3 runs from the conserved cysteine through the conserved F or W. The D gene is left open where the match is weak. Clone size is stated in some rows and not others, as once, few, many or a class when expanded.

V,J,size,D,CDR3,DNA
TRBV29-1,TRBJ1-2,NA,NA,CSVGTGTQGYTF,TGCAGCGTTGGAACAGGAACACAAGGCTACACCTTC
TRBV12-3/TRBV12-4,TRBJ2-1,NA,TRBD2,CASSLREGRNEQFF,TGTGCCAGCAGTTTGCGGGAGGGACGAAATGAGCAGTTCTTC
TRBV7-2,TRBJ2-1,few,NA,CASSLRRDKDEQFF,TGTGCCAGCAGCTTACGGCGGGATAAGGATGAGCAGTTCTTC
TRBV28,TRBJ2-2,NA,NA,CASSLRRTTGELFF,TGTGCCAGCAGTTTACGGCGTACCACCGGGGAGCTGTTTTTT
TRBV20-1,TRBJ2-1,few,NA,CSAYIPRTLYNEQFF,TGCAGTGCATACATCCCCCGCACCTTGTACAATGAGCAGTTCTTC
TRBV20-1,TRBJ1-2,few,NA,CSAEDGNYGYTF,TGCAGTGCTGAGGACGGGAACTATGGCTACACCTTC
TRBV6-1,TRBJ1-3,few,NA,CASKREPGSSGNTIYF,TGTGCCAGCAAACGGGAGCCGGGGAGCTCTGGAAACACCATATATTTT
TRBV10-1,TRBJ2-3,NA,NA,CASRPGPKDTQYF,TGCGCCAGCAGGCCGGGTCCGAAGGATACGCAGTATTTT
TRBV5-1,TRBJ2-3,many,NA,CASSLLSGGTDTQYF,TGCGCCAGCAGCTTGCTATCCGGAGGCACAGATACGCAGTATTTT
TRBV10-2,TRBJ2-2,NA,NA,CASRRTGVNTGELFF,TGCGCCAGCCGTCGAACGGGAGTGAACACCGGGGAGCTGTTTTTT
TRBV6-5,TRBJ1-1,NA,TRBD1,CASSYLRQGGTEAFF,TGTGCCAGCAGTTACTTAAGACAGGGCGGCACTGAAGCTTTCTTT
TRBV29-1,TRBJ2-3,few,NA,CSVWDESGDTQYF,TGCAGCGTATGGGACGAGTCCGGGGATACGCAGTATTTT
TRBV5-1,TRBJ1-2,few,NA,CASSQKSGHGYTF,TGCGCCAGCAGCCAAAAATCTGGTCATGGCTACACCTTC
TRBV18,TRBJ1-1,NA,TRBD1,CASSPTGLRNTEAFF,TGTGCCAGCTCACCGACAGGGTTGAGAAACACTGAAGCTTTCTTT
TRBV7-2,TRBJ2-1,many,TRBD2,CASSLDLAGVGEQFF,TGTGCCAGCAGCTTAGATCTAGCGGGAGTGGGTGAGCAGTTCTTC
TRBV20-1,TRBJ2-7,NA,TRBD2,CSAHSRSSGTYEQYF,TGCAGTGCTCATAGTCGGTCTAGCGGTACCTACGAGCAGTACTTC
TRBV11-3,TRBJ2-1,many,NA,CASSFNRYNEQFF,TGTGCCAGCAGCTTCAACAGGTACAATGAGCAGTTCTTC
TRBV7-2,TRBJ2-7,many,NA,CASSLTSGIPPYEQYF,TGTGCCAGCAGCTTAACCTCCGGGATCCCACCATACGAGCAGTACTTC
TRBV5-1,TRBJ2-5,NA,TRBD2,CASRTSGSLRETQYF,TGCGCCAGCAGAACTAGCGGGAGTTTAAGAGAGACCCAGTACTTC
TRBV6-5,TRBJ2-7,few,NA,CASSYGQGVREQYF,TGTGCCAGCAGTTACGGGCAGGGAGTGAGGGAGCAGTACTTC
TRBV29-1,TRBJ1-1,many,NA,CSVEAPTVSNTEAFF,TGCAGCGTTGAGGCTCCGACAGTCTCGAACACTGAAGCTTTCTTT
TRBV7-7,TRBJ2-1,few,NA,CASSLRRGPNNEQFF,TGTGCTAGCAGCTTAAGGCGGGGGCCGAACAATGAGCAGTTCTTC